The 8 T cell receptor beta chains in this list originate from one sample, sequenced in a study of T cell responses to AZD1222 COVID-19 vaccine. Only in-frame clones appear in the TCRdb table, and some are missing; sequencing was by immunoSEQ multiplex PCR. The table includes 150,000 to 200,000 clones, approximately 90% detected once. The sample here was peripheral blood, taken on day 0 of AZD1222 vaccination. The receptors stem from an adult in good health.

The chain uses TRBV6-1 and TRBJ1-6; D unclear. There are 16 residues in the CDR3. Germline V gives CDR1 MNHNS, CDR2 SASEGT. Trimming left V 1 base short and J 6 bases short, with 13 bases between. Here the CDR3 reads CASSEEINIFNSPLHF. The CDR3 nucleotides read TGTGCCAGCAGTGAAGAAATAAACATTTTTAATTCACCCCTCCACTTT.

This clone was seen a single time. The genes are TRBV19 and TRBJ1-5, with TRBD1 as a possible D gene (5 bases). The V and J ends lost 6 bases and 1 base respectively, with 13 bases between them. The CDR3 spans 15 residues. Looked up from germline, CDR1 is LNHDA and CDR2 is SQIVND (reference sequence). The CDR3 protein is CASSRDRASNQPQHF. The CDR3 DNA reads as TGTGCCAGTAGCCGGGACCGTGCCAGCAATCAGCCCCAGCATTTT.

The genes are TRBV6-5 and TRBJ1-2; 9 bases agree with TRBD1. Trimming at V came to 2 bases and at J to 8 bases, leaving 6 bases not matched to a gene. The germline CDR1 and CDR2 sequences are MNHEY and SVGAGI. This CDR3 is 14 amino acids long. The CDR3 nucleotides are TGTGCCAGCAGTTACAGAGGGGGGACAGGGGGCTACACCTTC. Translated, it gives CASSYRGGTGGYTF.

The CDR3 coding sequence is TGTGCCAGCAGCTTAGCGGGGGGATACTACGAGCAGTACTTC. This sequence encodes CASSLAGGYYEQYF. The chain joins TRBV7-2 to TRBJ2-7; TRBD2 might be the D (6 bases). Between the trimmed V and J ends, which lost 0 bases and 3 bases, there was a span of 9 bases. From germline, CDR1 is SGHTA and CDR2 FQGNSA. The length of the CDR3 is 14 residues.

The chain is built from TRBV4-2 and TRBJ2-2, with TRBD2 matching 13 bases. With 3 bases clipped from V and 7 bases from J, the junction kept 11 bases outside the gene matches. Germline lookup yields CDR1 LGHNA and CDR2 YNFKEQ. This CDR3 is 18 amino acids long. The CDR3 spells CASSQSTSGRASDGELFF. CDR3 coding DNA: TGTGCCAGCAGCCAGAGTACTAGCGGGAGGGCCTCGGACGGGGAGCTGTTTTTT.

The chain joins TRBV28 to TRBJ1-2; D gene uncertain. V lost 7 bases and J lost 2, with 5 bases in between. The CDR3 sequence is 11 residues long. CDR1 MDHEN and CDR2 SYDVKM come from the germline V gene. The CDR3 DNA reads as TGTGCCAGCACGAGGAACTATGGCTACACCTTC. This sequence encodes CASTRNYGYTF.

This chain joins TRBV5-5 and TRBJ1-2; weak D call: TRBD1 (6 bases). Germline V gene lookup returns CDR1 SGHKS and CDR2 YYEKEE (reference sequence). V lost 3 bases and J lost 7, with 13 bases in between. The CDR3 extends over 13 amino acids. This CDR3 is CASSSQGRIGYTF. The CDR3 DNA follows: TGTGCCAGCAGCTCGCAGGGGAGGATTGGCTACACCTTC. The whole variable domain, filled in from reference TRBV5-5 and TRBJ1-2, reads DAGVTQSPTHLIKTRGQQVTLRCSPISGHKSVSWYQQVLGQGPQFIFQYYEKEERGRGNFPDRFSARQFPNYSSELNVNALLLGDSALYLCASSSQGRIGYTFGSGTRLTVV.

This chain uses TRBV9 with TRBJ2-4, with TRBD2 as a possible D gene (6 bases). This CDR3 is 18 amino acids long. CDR1 is SGDLS and CDR2 is YYNGEE in the germline V gene. Deletions cut 3 bases from V and 5 bases from J, with 24 bases between. This CDR3 is CASSASTRGAGGENIQYF. The CDR3 nucleotides are TGTGCCAGCAGCGCCTCCACTAGGGGCGCAGGAGGGGAAAACATTCAGTACTTC.